This TCR beta chain was obtained from a study of Ad26.COV2.S vaccination and SARS-CoV-2 variants. The overall study: Within the COV1001 Ad26.COV2.S trial arm, the donor was enrolled.

The germline CDR1 and CDR2 sequences are SGDLS and YYNGEE. V lost 0 bases and J lost 0, with 16 bases in between. The CDR3 loop spans 18 amino acids. The treatment denotes: over 15 received Ad26.COV2.S at low or high dose, single or two shots; several received placebo; per-sample allocation not given. Each sample was drawn 63 days after the first injection (of vaccine or placebo). Study-level findings and limits: Vaccine and placebo recipients had comparable breadth of non-spike TCRs.

Libraries were prepared by immunoSEQ multiplex PCR; TCRdb keeps only in-frame clonotypes and omits some of them. The data hold fewer than 400,000 clones, with approximately 89% observed a single time. A remark on this clone: Its antigen is not identified.

This clonotype was sampled from a person between 18 and 59 years old who received the Ad26.COV2.S COVID-19 vaccine or a placebo. V and J are TRBV9 and TRBJ1-5, with D perhaps TRBD1 (5 bases). This sample comprised peripheral blood, obtained in a trial of Ad26.COV2.S vaccine versus placebo. The CDR3 DNA is TGTGCCAGCAGCGTAGAGCGGGGCAGCCCTTATAGCAATCAGCCCCAGCATTTT. Translation gives CASSVERGSPYSNQPQHF.